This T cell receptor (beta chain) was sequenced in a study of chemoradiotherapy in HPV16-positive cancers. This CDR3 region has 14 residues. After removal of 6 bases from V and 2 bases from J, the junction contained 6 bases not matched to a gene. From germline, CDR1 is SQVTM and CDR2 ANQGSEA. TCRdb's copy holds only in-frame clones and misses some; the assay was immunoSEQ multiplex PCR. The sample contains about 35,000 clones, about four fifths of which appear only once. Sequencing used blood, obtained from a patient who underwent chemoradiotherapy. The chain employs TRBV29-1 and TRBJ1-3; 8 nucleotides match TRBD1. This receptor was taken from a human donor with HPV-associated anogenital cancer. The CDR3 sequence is CSVEQGATGNTIYF. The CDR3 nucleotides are TGCAGCGTCGAGCAGGGGGCGACTGGAAACACCATATATTTT.